This T cell receptor (beta chain) was sequenced in a study of cytomegalovirus exposure and HLA in healthy donors. Study context: Earlier results showed roughly 120 million unique TCR beta sequences derived from some 180 million T cells.

Comments on this clone: Its target is not known.

Primers: 60 Vbeta forward and 13 Jbeta reverse. Sequenced by immunoSEQ multiplex PCR; TCRdb stores in-frame clones only, minus some. The data show 50,000 or so clones, roughly 76% seen once. Notes on the study in general: Cytomegalovirus association was assigned to about 180 TCR beta chains. Rates of TCR association differed by HLA locus in a later analysis, with DRB1 highest and HLA-C lowest.

These donors counted as nominally healthy when sampled, but unrecorded immune exposures were likely. V lost 4 bases, J lost 8 bases, and 18 bases lay in between. Germline-derived CDR1 and CDR2 are SGHRS and YFSETQ. CDR3 length: 14 residues. This TCR derives from a woman aged 40-49 years in good health and CMV-seropositive. The chain is built from TRBV5-1 and TRBJ1-1; unclear D gene. Sequences were obtained from PBMCs. The CDR3 bases are TGCGCCAGCAGCGCTGGAGACTCGTATAGGGAAGCTTTCTTT. Translation: CASSAGDSYREAFF.